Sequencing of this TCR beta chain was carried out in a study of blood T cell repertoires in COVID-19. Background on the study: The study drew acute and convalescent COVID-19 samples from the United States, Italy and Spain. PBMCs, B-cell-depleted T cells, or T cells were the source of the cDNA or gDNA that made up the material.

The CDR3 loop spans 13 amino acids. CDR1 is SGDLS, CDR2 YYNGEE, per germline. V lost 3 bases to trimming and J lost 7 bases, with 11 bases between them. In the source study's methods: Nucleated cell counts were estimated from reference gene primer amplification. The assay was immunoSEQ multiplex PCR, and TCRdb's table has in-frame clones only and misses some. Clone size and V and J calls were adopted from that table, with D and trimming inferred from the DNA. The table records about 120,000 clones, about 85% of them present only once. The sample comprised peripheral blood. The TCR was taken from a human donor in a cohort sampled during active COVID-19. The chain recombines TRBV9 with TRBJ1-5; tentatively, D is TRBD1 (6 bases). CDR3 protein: CASSARTDQPQHF. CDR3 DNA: TGTGCCAGCAGCGCCCGGACAGACCAGCCCCAGCATTTT.